The T cell receptor beta chain under discussion was sequenced for a study of T cell responses to AZD1222 COVID-19 vaccine. General observations from the study: Targets within unmutated variant regions were reportedly found for nearly half of spike-specific TCRs. The donors showed a predominance of white British ancestry and of females, with possible underestimation of clonal diversity. Baseline seropositivity occurred in only a handful of AZD1222 recipients.

Generated by immunoSEQ multiplex PCR, the TCRdb table keeps only in-frame clones and is missing some. The table includes roughly 70,000 clones, 80% to 95% detected once. V lost 8 bases and J 1 base, leaving 14 bases between the germline ends. Germline lookup yields CDR1 LNHDA and CDR2 SQIVND (reference sequence). The CDR3 length is 14 residues. To note about this clone: Its target is not known.

The origin of this receptor is an adult who received the MenACWY meningococcal vaccine as a control. This specimen was peripheral blood, taken 28 days after the second dose of the MenACWY control vaccine. The chain is built from TRBV19 and TRBJ1-2, with a weak D call TRBD1 (6 bases). In DNA, the CDR3 is TGTGCCAGTGTTGGACAGAGACGTAACTATGGCTACACCTTC. Encoded protein: CASVGQRRNYGYTF. The full variable domain, its missing parts supplied by reference TRBV19 and TRBJ1-2, is DGGITQSPKYLFRKEGQNVTLSCEQNLNHDAMYWYRQDPGQGLRLIYYSQIVNDFQKGDIAEGYSVSREKKESFPLTVTSAQKNPTAFYLCASVGQRRNYGYTFGSGTRLTVV.